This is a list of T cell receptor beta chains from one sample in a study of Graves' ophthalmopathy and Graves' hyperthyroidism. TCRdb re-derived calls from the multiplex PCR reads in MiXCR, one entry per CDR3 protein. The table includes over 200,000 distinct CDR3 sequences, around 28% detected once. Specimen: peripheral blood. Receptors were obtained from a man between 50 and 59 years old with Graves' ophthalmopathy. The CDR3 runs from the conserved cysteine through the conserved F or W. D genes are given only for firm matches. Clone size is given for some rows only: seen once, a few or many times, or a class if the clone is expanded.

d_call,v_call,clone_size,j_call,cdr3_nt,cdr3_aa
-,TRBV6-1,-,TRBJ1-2,TGTGCCAGCAGTGATTTGGGAGCGGGACACCCTAACTATGGCTACACCTTC,CASSDLGAGHPNYGYTF
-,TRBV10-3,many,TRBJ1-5,TGTGCCATCAGTGAGTCGGCGGAGGTAGTGCCCCAGCATTTT,CAISESAEVVPQHF
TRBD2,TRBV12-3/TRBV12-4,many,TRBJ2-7,TGTGCCAGCAGGCTAGCGGGAGGCCCTAGTGAGCAGTACTTC,CASRLAGGPSEQYF
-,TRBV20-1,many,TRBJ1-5,TGCAGTGCCCCGGGGGTTGGCAATCAGCCCCAGCATTTT,CSAPGVGNQPQHF
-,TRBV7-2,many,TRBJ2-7,TGTGCCAGCAGCACCGCGGGGCGGATCACCTACGAGCAGTACTTC,CASSTAGRITYEQYF
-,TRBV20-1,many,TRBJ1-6,TGCAGTGCTAGAGTGGGGTCCGGCTCCTATAATTCACCCCTCCACTTT,CSARVGSGSYNSPLHF
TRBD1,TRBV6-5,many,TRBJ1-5,TGTGCCAGCAGCCAGGGGGCAAATCAGCCCCAGCATTTT,CASSQGANQPQHF
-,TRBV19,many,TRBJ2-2,TGTGCCAGTAGTAAGACTAGAAACACCGGGGAGCTGTTTTTT,CASSKTRNTGELFF
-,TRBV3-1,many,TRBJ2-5,TGTGCCAGCAGCTCCAGACTCGTGGAACTTCACCAAGAGACCCAGTACTTC,CASSSRLVELHQETQYF
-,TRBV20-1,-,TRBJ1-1,TGCAGTGTGCTTGAGTTTCGGGGATCCGTCACTGAAGCTTTCTTT,CSVLEFRGSVTEAFF
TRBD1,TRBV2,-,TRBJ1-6,TGTGCCAGCTGTTCCGGGACAGTTAATTCACCCCTCCACTTT,CASCSGTVNSPLHF
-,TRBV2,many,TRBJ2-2,TGTGCCAGCAGGAGGGAGAACACCGGGGAGCTGTTTTTT,CASRRENTGELFF
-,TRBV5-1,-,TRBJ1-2,TGCGCCAGCAGCGGAATGACAGACGGCAACTATGGCTACACCTTC,CASSGMTDGNYGYTF
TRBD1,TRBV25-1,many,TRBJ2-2,TGTGCCAGCAGTGACTTCCTCGCGACAGGGGGCCCCGGGGAGCTGTTTTTT,CASSDFLATGGPGELFF
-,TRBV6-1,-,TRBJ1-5,TGTGCCATCAGTGAAGCAGGCCCCCTCAATCAGCCCCAGCATTTT,CAISEAGPLNQPQHF
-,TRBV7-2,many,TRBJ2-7,TGTGCCAGCAGCTCCCTGGGTCTTCACTCCTACGAGCAGTACTTC,CASSSLGLHSYEQYF
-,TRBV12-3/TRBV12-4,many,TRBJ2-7,TGTGCCAGCAGTTTGATAATTAGTGGGTTCGAGCAGTACTTC,CASSLIISGFEQYF
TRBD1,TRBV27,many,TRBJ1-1,TGTGCCACCAGCGCAGAAGTGGGACAGGACACTGAAGCTTTCTTT,CATSAEVGQDTEAFF
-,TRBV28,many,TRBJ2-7,TGTGCCAGCAGAGGCGGGGTGGGATCCTACGAGCAGTACTTC,CASRGGVGSYEQYF
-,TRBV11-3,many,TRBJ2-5,TGTGCCAGCAGCTTAGGTAGCAGCGGCGAGACCCAGTACTTC,CASSLGSSGETQYF
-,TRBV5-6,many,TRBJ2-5,TGTGCCAGCAGCTTGGCCGGGGACGAATCCCGGGAGACCCAGTACTTC,CASSLAGDESRETQYF
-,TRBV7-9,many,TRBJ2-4,TGTGCCAGCGGGTCCGAGTGGGGGATTCAGTACTTC,CASGSEWGIQYF
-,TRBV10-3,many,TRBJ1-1,TGTGCCATCAGCGAAAACCCGGGCGGTGAAGCTTTCTTT,CAISENPGGEAFF
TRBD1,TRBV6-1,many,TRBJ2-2,TGTGCCAGCAGTGAATTGACAGGGGGCACCGGGGAGCTGTTTTTT,CASSELTGGTGELFF
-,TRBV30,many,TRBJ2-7,TGTGCCTGGGGACAGTACGCCTCCTACGAGCAGTACTTC,CAWGQYASYEQYF
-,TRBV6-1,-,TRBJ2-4,TGTGCCAGCAGTTTGGGGGGCGCGGACATTCAGTACTTC,CASSLGGADIQYF
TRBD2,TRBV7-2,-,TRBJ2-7,TGTGCCAGCAGCTCTAGCGGGAGGTGGGACGAGCAGTACTTC,CASSSSGRWDEQYF
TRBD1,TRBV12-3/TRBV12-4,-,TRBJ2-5,TGTGCCAGCAGCGACAGGGAATTCCAAGAGACCCAGTACTTC,CASSDREFQETQYF
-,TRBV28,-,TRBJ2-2,TGTGCCAGCAGACCCGACAGTGAGACCGGGGAGCTGTTTTTT,CASRPDSETGELFF
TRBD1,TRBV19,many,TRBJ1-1,TGTGCCAGTAGTACCAGGGGGCACACTGAAGCTTTCTTT,CASSTRGHTEAFF
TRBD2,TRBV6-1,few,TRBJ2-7,TGTGCCAGCACCAAGACTAGCGGGAGTGGCGAGCAGTACTTC,CASTKTSGSGEQYF
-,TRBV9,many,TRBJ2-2,TGTGCCAGCAGCGTAATGGGGTCCGGGGAGCTGTTTTTT,CASSVMGSGELFF
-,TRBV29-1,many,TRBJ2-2,TGCAGCGTTGAAGTGCCCACCGGGGAGCTGTTTTTT,CSVEVPTGELFF
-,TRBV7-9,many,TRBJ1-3,TGTGCCAGCAGCCCATCAGCGCCAGGCGGAAACACCATATATTTT,CASSPSAPGGNTIYF
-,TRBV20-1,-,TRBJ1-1,TGCAGTGCGCTAGTGGGGGCCTCGGGAACTAAAGCTTTCTTT,CSALVGASGTKAFF
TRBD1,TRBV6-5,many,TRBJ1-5,TGTGCCAGCAGTTACTCGAGGACAGGTACTCAGCCCCAGCATTTT,CASSYSRTGTQPQHF
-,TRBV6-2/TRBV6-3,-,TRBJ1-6,TGTGCCAGCAGACCGATGAAACTCGCTACCCTAGTTGATTCACCCCTCCACTTT,CASRPMKLATLVDSPLHF
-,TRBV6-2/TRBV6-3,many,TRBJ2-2,TGTGCCAGCAGTTACCCTCCCGGGGGCTACACCGGGGAGCTGTTTTTT,CASSYPPGGYTGELFF
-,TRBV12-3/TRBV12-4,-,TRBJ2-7,TGTGCCAGCAGCCTAAGCCCCGGGACACTTTACGAGCAGTACTTC,CASSLSPGTLYEQYF
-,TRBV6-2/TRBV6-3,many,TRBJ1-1,TGTGCCAGCAGACCGACAGCTAACACTGAAGCTTTCTTT,CASRPTANTEAFF
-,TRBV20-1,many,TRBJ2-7,TGCAGTGCTAGTGCGATCGGGGGTACCTACGAGCAGTACTTC,CSASAIGGTYEQYF
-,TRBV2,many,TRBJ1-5,TGTGCCAGCAGCCAACAGGGTACCCATCAGCCCCAGCATTTT,CASSQQGTHQPQHF
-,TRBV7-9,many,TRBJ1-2,TGTGCCAGCAGCTTAATGTACTATGGCTACACCTTC,CASSLMYYGYTF
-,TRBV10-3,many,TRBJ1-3,TGTGCCATCTGCTCTGCAGGCTCTGGAAACACCATATATTTT,CAICSAGSGNTIYF
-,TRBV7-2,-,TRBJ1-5,TGTGCCAGCAGCTTCTTTGGGGATCAGCCCCAGCATTTT,CASSFFGDQPQHF
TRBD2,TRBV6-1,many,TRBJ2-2,TGTGCCAGCAGTCTGGGACTAGCGGGCGGGGAGCTGTTTTTT,CASSLGLAGGELFF
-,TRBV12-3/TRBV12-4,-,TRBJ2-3,TGTGCCAGCAGTCCCCGAGTGGGAGCGCAGTATTTT,CASSPRVGAQYF